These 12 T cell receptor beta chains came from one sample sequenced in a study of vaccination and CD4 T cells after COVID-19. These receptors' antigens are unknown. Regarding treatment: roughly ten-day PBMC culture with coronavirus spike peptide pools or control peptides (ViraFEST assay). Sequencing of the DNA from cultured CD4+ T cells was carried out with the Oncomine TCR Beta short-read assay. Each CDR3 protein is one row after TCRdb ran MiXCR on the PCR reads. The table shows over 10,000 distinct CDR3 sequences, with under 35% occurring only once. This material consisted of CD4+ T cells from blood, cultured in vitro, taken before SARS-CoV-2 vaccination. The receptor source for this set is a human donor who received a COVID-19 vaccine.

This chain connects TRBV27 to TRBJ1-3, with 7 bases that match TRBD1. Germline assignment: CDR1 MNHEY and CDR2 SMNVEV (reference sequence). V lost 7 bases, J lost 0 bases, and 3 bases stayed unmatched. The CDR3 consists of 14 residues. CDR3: CASMTGRSGNTIYF. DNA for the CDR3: TGTGCCAGCATGACAGGGCGCTCTGGAAACACCATATATTTT.

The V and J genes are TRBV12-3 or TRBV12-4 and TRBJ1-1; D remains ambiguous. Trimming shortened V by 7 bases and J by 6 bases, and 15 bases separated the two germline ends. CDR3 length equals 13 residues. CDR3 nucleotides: TGTGCCAGCACCCAGACTCGGGTGGCTGAAGCTTTCTTT. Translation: CASTQTRVAEAFF.

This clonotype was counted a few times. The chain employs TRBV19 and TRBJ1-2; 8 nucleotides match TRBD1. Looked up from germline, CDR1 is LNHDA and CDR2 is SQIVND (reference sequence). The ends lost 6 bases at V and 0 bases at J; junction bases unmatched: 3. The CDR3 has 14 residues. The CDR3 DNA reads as TGTGCCAGTAGCCAACAGGGGGCTAACTATGGCTACACCTTC. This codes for CASSQQGANYGYTF.

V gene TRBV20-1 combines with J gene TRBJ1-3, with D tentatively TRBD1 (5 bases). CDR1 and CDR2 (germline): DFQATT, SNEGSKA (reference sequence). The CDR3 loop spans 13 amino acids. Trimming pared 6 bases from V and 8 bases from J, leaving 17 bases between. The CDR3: CSARRGGGDTIYF. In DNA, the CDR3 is TGCAGTGCCAGGCGGGGCGGCGGAGACACCATATATTTT.

The CDR3 sequence is CASSWVRDGSETQYF. In DNA, the CDR3 is TGTGCCAGCAGCTGGGTCCGGGACGGATCGGAGACCCAGTACTTC. The chain is built from TRBV7-2 and TRBJ2-5, with D tentatively TRBD1 or TRBD2 (5 bases each). Trimming stripped 4 bases from V and 5 bases from J, with 17 bases between. CDR1 SGHTA and CDR2 FQGNSA come from the germline V gene. The CDR3 extends over 15 amino acids.

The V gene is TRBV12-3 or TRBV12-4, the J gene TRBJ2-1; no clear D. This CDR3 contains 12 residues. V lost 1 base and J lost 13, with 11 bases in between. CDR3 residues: CASSLGPQNQFF. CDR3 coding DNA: TGTGCCAGCAGTTTAGGCCCGCAAAATCAGTTCTTC.

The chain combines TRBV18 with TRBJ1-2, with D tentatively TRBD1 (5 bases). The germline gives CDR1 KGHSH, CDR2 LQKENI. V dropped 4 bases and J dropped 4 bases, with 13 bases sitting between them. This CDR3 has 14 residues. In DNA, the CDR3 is TGTGCCAGCTCACTAGATGGGGGTGCCTATGGCTACACCTTC. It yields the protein CASSLDGGAYGYTF.

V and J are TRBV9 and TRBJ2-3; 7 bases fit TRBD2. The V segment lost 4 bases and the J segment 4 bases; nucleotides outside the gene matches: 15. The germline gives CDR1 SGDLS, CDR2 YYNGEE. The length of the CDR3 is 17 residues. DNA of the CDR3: TGTGCCAGCAGCCCCCGTGGGAAGCGGGGCGCCCCAGATACGCAGTATTTT. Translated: CASSPRGKRGAPDTQYF.

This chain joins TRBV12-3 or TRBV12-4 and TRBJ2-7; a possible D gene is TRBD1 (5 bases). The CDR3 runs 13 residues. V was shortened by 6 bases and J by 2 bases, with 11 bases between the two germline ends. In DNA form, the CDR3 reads TGTGCCAGCAGCCGCAGGGTCGCCTACGAGCAGTACTTC. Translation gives CASSRRVAYEQYF.

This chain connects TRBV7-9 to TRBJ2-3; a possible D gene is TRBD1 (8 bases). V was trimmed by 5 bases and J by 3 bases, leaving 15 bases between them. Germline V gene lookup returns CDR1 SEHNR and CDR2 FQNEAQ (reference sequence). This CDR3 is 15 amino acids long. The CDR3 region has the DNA TGTGCCAGCAGCCCGGACAGGGAGGGAACAGATACGCAGTATTTT. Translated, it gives CASSPDREGTDTQYF.

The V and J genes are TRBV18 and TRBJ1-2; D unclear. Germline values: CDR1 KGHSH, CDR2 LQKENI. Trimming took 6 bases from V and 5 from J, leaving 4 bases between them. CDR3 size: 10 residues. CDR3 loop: CASSGYGYTF. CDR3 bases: TGTGCCAGCTCCGGGTATGGCTACACCTTC.

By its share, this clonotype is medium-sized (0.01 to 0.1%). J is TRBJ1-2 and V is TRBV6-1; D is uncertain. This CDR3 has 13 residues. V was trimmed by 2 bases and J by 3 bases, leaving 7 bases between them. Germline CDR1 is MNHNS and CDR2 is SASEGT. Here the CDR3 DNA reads TGTGCCAGCAGTGAAAGGCAGGACTATGGCTACACCTTC. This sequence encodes CASSERQDYGYTF.